The clone carrying this T cell receptor (beta chain) was picked up a small number of times. The antigen is not known. Germline assignment: CDR1 SGHTA and CDR2 FQGNSA. The CDR3 contains 14 residues. Trimming pared 1 base from V and 6 bases from J, leaving 12 bases between. This entry belongs to a study of glioma-infiltrating T cells. Study findings and constraints: Gliomas, especially low-grade, showed above-expected tissue-blood divergence; non-neoplastic patients showed below. Only very few CDR3 sequences appeared in both tissue and blood. Patients with low tissue-blood divergence carried a signature set of shared blood CDR3 motifs.

Using RNA template, CDR3s of TCR alpha and beta were amplified with iRepertoire arm-PCR. TCRdb re-called the multiplex PCR reads with MiXCR, one entry per CDR3 protein. The repertoire consists of about 410,000 distinct CDR3 sequences, with roughly two fifths occurring once and the leading ten covering around 12%. Input material: glioma tissue, nonneoplastic brain tissue, or PBMCs (not recorded which). This chain links TRBV7-2 with TRBJ1-1; D not resolved. The source of this sequence is a human donor with low-grade glioma or glioblastoma, undergoing nonglioma brain surgery, or in good health (not recorded which). CDR3 loop: CASSLVYGQAEAFF. The CDR3 nucleotides are TGTGCCAGCAGCTTAGTCTATGGGCAGGCTGAAGCTTTCTTT.